Below, 13 T cell receptor beta chains from the same sample are listed, as sequenced in a study of T cell repertoires in cytomegalovirus infection. TCRdb called the reads again in MiXCR, with one record for every CDR3 protein. The sample has roughly 600,000 distinct CDR3 sequences, about 24% seen once. Source material: CD8+ T cells from PBMCs. The receptors stem from a human donor in good health (CMV status not recorded). Some clones in this sample may be carry-over from other donors' samples.

V usage is TRBV10-3 and J usage is TRBJ2-4; D is ambiguous. Per the germline V gene, CDR1 is ENHRY and CDR2 is SYGVKD. The germline V and J ends were trimmed by 3 bases and 5 bases, with 17 bases remaining between them. CDR3 length: 16 residues. The CDR3 region has the DNA TGTGCCATCAGTGAATATAGTGGACCCCCCGAAAACATTCAGTACTTC. Protein product: CAISEYSGPPENIQYF.

The rearrangement joins TRBV20-1 to TRBJ1-6; D gene unclear. CDR1 and CDR2 from the germline V gene are DFQATT and SNEGSKA (reference sequence). Trimming cost V 6 bases and J 0 bases, with 9 bases left between them. The CDR3 spans 14 residues. The CDR3 DNA is TGCAGTGCGTACACGAGCTCCTATAATTCACCCCTCCACTTT. Protein: CSAYTSSYNSPLHF.

This chain uses TRBV29-1 with TRBJ1-2, with a possible D match to TRBD1 (6 bases). This CDR3 comprises 12 residues. V was trimmed by 6 bases and J by 0 bases, leaving 8 bases between them. Germline values: CDR1 SQVTM, CDR2 ANQGSEA. CDR3 region: CSVRGANYGYTF. In nucleotides, the CDR3 is TGCAGCGTCAGGGGAGCTAACTATGGCTACACCTTC.

This chain connects TRBV6-4 to TRBJ2-1; D call uncertain. The CDR3 sequence is 15 residues long. Germline values: CDR1 MRHNA, CDR2 SNTAGT. V was shortened by 3 bases and J by 4 bases, with 13 bases between the two germline ends. CDR3 sequence: CASSEEGSPYNEQFF. The CDR3 coding sequence is TGTGCCAGCAGTGAGGAAGGGTCCCCTTACAATGAGCAGTTCTTC.

A remark on this clonotype: A much larger clone is a single base away; this may be a read error. V and J are TRBV6-4 and TRBJ2-1, with a possible D match to TRBD2 (5 bases). Germline CDR1 and CDR2: MRHNA and SNTAGT. This CDR3 has 14 residues. Written as DNA, the CDR3 is TGTGCCAGCAGTTACTCACTAGAAAACAATGTGCAGTTCTTC. It yields the protein CASSYSLENNVQFF.

This clonotype was seen more than once but under ten times. The rearrangement joins TRBV6-2 or TRBV6-3 to TRBJ2-7, with 7 nucleotides matching TRBD1. The V gene end was trimmed by 2 bases and the J gene end by 2 bases; junction bases not matched to a gene: 3. The CDR3 extends over 14 amino acids. Germline V gene data show CDR1 as MNHEY and CDR2 as SVGEGT. CDR3 nucleotides: TGTGCCAGCAGTTACCCGGGACAGACCTACGAGCAGTACGTC. This gives the protein CASSYPGQTYEQYV.

The V call is TRBV2, the J call TRBJ1-2; no reliable D call. V shed 3 bases and J shed 6 bases, with 20 bases lying between them. Germline CDR1 is SNHLY and CDR2 is FYNNEI. The CDR3 is 16 residues long. CDR3 nucleotide sequence: TGTGCCAGCAGTGATCTGGGGTCCTCCCCTTTTGATGGCTACACCTTC. It translates to CASSDLGSSPFDGYTF.

The chain employs TRBV2 and TRBJ2-3, with 7 bases identical to TRBD1. Germline V gene sequence: CDR1 SNHLY, CDR2 FYNNEI. V lost 6 bases, J lost 1 base, and 10 bases stayed unmatched. The CDR3 spans 16 residues. CDR3: CASSDLGQSGTDTQYF. CDR3 DNA: TGTGCCAGCAGCGACCTGGGACAGTCGGGCACAGATACGCAGTATTTT.

The J gene is TRBJ2-5, the V gene TRBV7-4; 11 bases fit TRBD2. Losses at the gene ends were 8 bases for V and 3 bases for J; bases not matched to a gene: 8. Looked up from germline, CDR1 is SGHVT and CDR2 is SQSDAQ. This CDR3 comprises 15 residues. This chain's CDR3 is CASAGSGGAEETQYF. The CDR3 coding sequence is TGTGCCAGCGCTGGTAGCGGGGGGGCGGAAGAGACCCAGTACTTC.

The V call is TRBV4-1, the J call TRBJ1-1, with D possibly being TRBD1 (6 bases). Germline CDR1 and CDR2: MGHRA and YSYEKL. There are 14 residues in the CDR3. Trimming left V 3 bases short and J 5 bases short, with 13 bases between. CDR3 in DNA: TGCGCCAGCAGCCAGGAAGGGGGTTATACTGAAGCTTTCTTT. Translating it yields CASSQEGGYTEAFF.

This clonotype was counted between two and nine times. Here the CDR3 reads CASSPRGLNEQFF. CDR3 sequence (DNA): TGTGCCAGCAGCCCCAGGGGGCTTAATGAGCAGTTCTTC. This chain joins TRBV5-8 and TRBJ2-1, with 8 bases matching TRBD1. The ends lost 4 bases at V and 7 bases at J; junction bases unmatched: 4. The CDR3 length is 13 residues. From germline, CDR1 is SGHTS and CDR2 YDEGEE.

Points on this clonotype: A much larger clone is a single base away; this may be a read error. The V call is TRBV11-3, the J call TRBJ2-1; TRBD2 might be the D (5 bases). The CDR3 has 15 amino acids. CDR1 and CDR2 from the germline V gene are SGHNT and YENEEA. In DNA form, the CDR3 reads TGTGTCAGCAGCCCGGAGGCCGCGACCTACAATGAGCAGTTCTTC. Amino acid sequence: CVSSPEAATYNEQFF. The complete variable domain, with remaining parts taken from reference TRBV11-3 and TRBJ2-1, reads EAGVVQSPRYKIIEKKQPVAFWCNPISGHNTLYWYLQNLGQGPELLIRYENEEAVDDSQLPKDRFSAERLKGVDSTLKIQPAELGDSAVYLCVSSPEAATYNEQFFGPGTRLTVL.

V usage is TRBV20-1 and J usage is TRBJ2-2; 10 nucleotides line up with TRBD1. The CDR3 covers 16 residues. Germline CDR1 is DFQATT and CDR2 is SNEGSKA (reference sequence). The V gene end was trimmed by 2 bases and the J gene end by 1 base; junction bases not matched to a gene: 4. The CDR3 bases are TGCAGTGCTAGAAACCGGGACAGGGGGAACACCGGGGAGCTGTTTTTT. It translates to CSARNRDRGNTGELFF.